This T cell receptor beta chain was sequenced for a study of cytomegalovirus exposure and HLA in healthy donors. Germline CDR1 MGHDK, CDR2 SYGVNS. V gave up 6 bases and J gave up 3 bases, with 5 bases separating them. The CDR3 contains 11 residues. The PCR was carried out with 60 Vbeta primers and 13 Jbeta primers. Only in-frame clones appear in the TCRdb table, and some are missing; sequencing was by immunoSEQ multiplex PCR. Here the sample spans about 180,000 clones, just under 80% being singletons. This clonotype was sampled from a woman between 45 and 65 years old in good health and CMV-seropositive. The V and J genes are TRBV25-1 and TRBJ1-2; no reliable D call. The sample was PBMCs. CDR3 in DNA: TGTGCCAGCAGGGGAGACTATGGCTACACCTTC. It codes for CASRGDYGYTF.